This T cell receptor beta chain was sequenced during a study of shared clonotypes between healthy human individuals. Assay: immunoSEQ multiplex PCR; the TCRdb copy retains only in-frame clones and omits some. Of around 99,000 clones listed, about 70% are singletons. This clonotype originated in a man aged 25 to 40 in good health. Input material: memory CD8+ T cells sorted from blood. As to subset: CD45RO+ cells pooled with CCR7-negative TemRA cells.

As DNA, the CDR3 is TGTGCCAGCAGCTTAGATGGTGGTAGGGAAAGGAGCATAAGTAACTATGGCTACACCTTC. Its translation: CASSLDGGRERSISNYGYTF. The rearrangement uses TRBV11-2 and TRBJ1-2, with no clear D. Trimming removed 0 bases at V and 1 base at J, with 24 bases between. This CDR3 contains 20 residues. From germline, CDR1 is SGHAT and CDR2 FQNNGV.